The rows below give T cell receptor beta chains drawn from one sample of a study of T cell responses to AZD1222 COVID-19 vaccine. Sequenced by immunoSEQ multiplex PCR; TCRdb stores in-frame clones only, minus some. The table has over 65,000 clones, about nine tenths seen once. Source: peripheral blood, taken 28 days after the second AZD1222 dose. Receptor source: an adult who received the AZD1222 COVID-19 vaccine. Both conserved end residues are part of each CDR3. The D gene is left open where the match is weak. Size tells how often a clone was seen (once, few, many) or the class of an expanded clone, and some rows leave it out.

v_call	d_call	clone_size	j_call	cdr3_nt	cdr3_aa
TRBV5-1	NA	NA	TRBJ1-6	TGCGCCAGCAGCTTGGCCCCAGGGAGGGATAATTCACCCCTCCACTTT	CASSLAPGRDNSPLHF
TRBV11-2	NA	once	TRBJ1-1	TGTGCCAGCAGCTTAGCCCGGGAGGGGTACACTGAAGCTTTCTTT	CASSLAREGYTEAFF
TRBV4-1	TRBD1	NA	TRBJ1-4	TGCGCCAGCAGCCGGGACAGGGGGCTGTCAGCTAATGAAAAACTGTTTTTT	CASSRDRGLSANEKLFF
TRBV19	NA	few	TRBJ1-3	TGTGCCAGTAGTATGAGGACCGTCAGCTCTGGAAACACCATATATTTT	CASSMRTVSSGNTIYF
TRBV27	NA	NA	TRBJ1-1	TGTGCCAGTCAACTCGGGGGGTTGAACACTGAAGCTTTCTTT	CASQLGGLNTEAFF
TRBV7-2	NA	NA	TRBJ2-3	TGTGCCAGCAGCTTACTAGCATCGGCGGATACGCAGTATTTT	CASSLLASADTQYF
TRBV2	TRBD1	NA	TRBJ1-5	TGTGCCAGCAGGGGGCCGGGACAGGGGGTTCGCAGCAATCAGCCCCAGCATTTT	CASRGPGQGVRSNQPQHF
TRBV6-2/TRBV6-3	NA	NA	TRBJ2-5	TGTGCCAGCAGTTCGAGGGCGGAGCTACAAGAGACCCAGTACTTC	CASSSRAELQETQYF
TRBV7-2	NA	NA	TRBJ2-2	TGTGCCAGCAGCTTAGTGGGGCCCATCAACACCGGGGAGCTGTTTTTT	CASSLVGPINTGELFF
TRBV6-5	TRBD1	NA	TRBJ2-1	TGTGCCAGCACCGGTGACAGGGGGCTATACAATGAGCAGTTCTTC	CASTGDRGLYNEQFF
TRBV18	NA	NA	TRBJ1-4	TGTGCCAGCTCACCAAGGCCGGCACAGCGGGGGGAACTGTTTTTT	CASSPRPAQRGELFF
TRBV5-3	NA	NA	TRBJ2-3	TGTGCCAGAAGCTTAGCAGGGACCACAGATACGCAGTATTTT	CARSLAGTTDTQYF
TRBV7-8	TRBD1	NA	TRBJ1-3	TGTGCCAGCAGCTTAGGACAGGGATCTGGAAACACCATATATTTT	CASSLGQGSGNTIYF
TRBV23-1	NA	NA	TRBJ1-5	TGCGCCAGCAGCCCTAGGTTACGCAATCAGCCCCAGCATTTT	CASSPRLRNQPQHF
TRBV25-1	NA	once	TRBJ1-2	TGTGCCAGCAGTGCCTCCTATAACTATGGCTACACCTTC	CASSASYNYGYTF
TRBV4-1	NA	NA	TRBJ2-3	TGCGCCAGCAGCCAAGTAAGGGGGGGTGGCACAGATACGCAGTATTTT	CASSQVRGGGTDTQYF
TRBV19	NA	NA	TRBJ2-3	TGTGCCAGTAGTGATCCTCGGACGGGGCGGACAGATACGCAGTATTTT	CASSDPRTGRTDTQYF
TRBV18	NA	NA	TRBJ1-1	TGTGCCAGCTCACCAACGGGTACTGAAGCTTTCTTT	CASSPTGTEAFF
TRBV18	NA	NA	TRBJ2-1	TGTGCCAGCTCACGAGACGCGGGGCCCTCCTACAATGAGCAGTTCTTC	CASSRDAGPSYNEQFF
TRBV4-2	TRBD2	NA	TRBJ2-1	TGTGCCAGCAGCCAAGAAACTAGCGAGGACAATGAGCAGTTCTTC	CASSQETSEDNEQFF
TRBV25-1	TRBD1	NA	TRBJ2-1	TGTGCCAGCAGCGGGGACAGGGGAATCACCTACAATGAGCAGTTCTTC	CASSGDRGITYNEQFF
TRBV16	NA	few	TRBJ1-1	TGTGCCAGCAGCCATCCGCAGTCTGACACTGAAGCTTTCTTT	CASSHPQSDTEAFF
TRBV9	NA	NA	TRBJ1-6	TGTGCCAGCAGCGGGGGAGGCTCCTATAATTCACCCCTCCACTTT	CASSGGGSYNSPLHF
TRBV5-1	TRBD2	NA	TRBJ2-5	TGCGCCAGCAGCTCTCCCCCGACTAGCGGGGGGTTCCAGGTCCAAGAGACCCAGTACTTC	CASSSPPTSGGFQVQETQYF
TRBV7-3	TRBD2	NA	TRBJ2-2	TGTGCCAGCAGACCCTCCAGCGGGGGGGCGGGCACCGGGGAGCTGTTTTTT	CASRPSSGGAGTGELFF
TRBV10-2	TRBD1	NA	TRBJ1-4	TGCGCCAGCACTACAGGGGTAACTAATGAAAAACTGTTTTTT	CASTTGVTNEKLFF
TRBV6-1	NA	NA	TRBJ1-2	TGTGCCAGCAGTGAAGCGGAAGGGAGTCACTATGGCTACACCTTC	CASSEAEGSHYGYTF
TRBV30	NA	NA	TRBJ2-7	TGTGCCTGGAAAGGGGACACGAGGGCGCACGAGCAGTACTTC	CAWKGDTRAHEQYF
TRBV7-9	TRBD1	NA	TRBJ1-1	TGTGCCAGCAGCCATCGACAGGGAAACACTGAAGCTTTCTTT	CASSHRQGNTEAFF
TRBV28	NA	NA	TRBJ2-7	TGTGCCAGCAGTTTATCTGGGGGTGGGGAGCAGTACTTC	CASSLSGGGEQYF
TRBV27	NA	NA	TRBJ1-1	TGTGCCAGCAAACCCCCTTTGATGAACACTGAAGCTTTCTTT	CASKPPLMNTEAFF
TRBV27	TRBD1	NA	TRBJ1-4	TGTGCCAGCAGTTTAGGACAGGGGGCTGAAAAACTGTTTTTT	CASSLGQGAEKLFF
TRBV27	NA	once	TRBJ1-1	TGTGCCAGCGCCCGTATTGGGTACACTGAAGCTTTCTTT	CASARIGYTEAFF
TRBV5-4	TRBD1	NA	TRBJ2-1	TGTGCCAGCAGCTATGCCGGGACAGGGGTTTGGGAGCAGTTCTTC	CASSYAGTGVWEQFF
TRBV29-1	NA	NA	TRBJ1-1	TGCAGCGTTTTATTACGAGGACTCCCGAACACTGAAGCTTTCTTT	CSVLLRGLPNTEAFF
TRBV4-2	NA	NA	TRBJ2-3	TGTGCCAGCAGCCAGGAAAGGCCTGTCTCAGATACGCAGTATTTT	CASSQERPVSDTQYF
TRBV4-1	TRBD1	NA	TRBJ1-2	TGCGCCAGCAGCCAAGCTTCAGGGACAGGGGGGATCTATGGCTACACCTTC	CASSQASGTGGIYGYTF
TRBV7-9	NA	NA	TRBJ2-1	TGTGCCAGCAGCTTTAGAGGGCCCAGCTCCTACAATGAGCAGTTCTTC	CASSFRGPSSYNEQFF
TRBV9	TRBD1	NA	TRBJ1-6	TGTGCCAGCAGCGTAGAAGCCGATGGGACAGCTTCACCCCTCCACTTT	CASSVEADGTASPLHF
TRBV6-5	NA	NA	TRBJ1-1	TGTGCCGTGGTACAGACTTACACTGAAGCTTTCTTT	CAVVQTYTEAFF
TRBV3-1/TRBV3-2	TRBD1	NA	TRBJ1-4	TGTGCCAGCAGCTTAATCCCCCCACGGGGACAGGGGTCCGAAAAACTGTTTTTT	CASSLIPPRGQGSEKLFF
TRBV6-4	TRBD2	NA	TRBJ2-5	TGTGCCAGCAGTGAACGCGGGGGGGGTCAAGAGACCCAGTACTTC	CASSERGGGQETQYF
TRBV14	TRBD1	few	TRBJ1-6	TGTGCCAGCAGCCCTCGACAGGGGGCTTCACCCCTCCACTTT	CASSPRQGASPLHF
TRBV13	TRBD1	once	TRBJ2-5	TGTGCCAGCAGCTTCCGGGACAGGGGTACCCAGTACTTC	CASSFRDRGTQYF
TRBV7-3	NA	NA	TRBJ1-1	TGTGCCAGCAGCTTAATGGTCAGAGAGAGGACTGAAGCTTTCTTT	CASSLMVRERTEAFF
TRBV24-1	TRBD1	NA	TRBJ2-7	TGTGCCACCAGTGATCCTAGACAGGGGACCTACGAGCAGTACTTC	CATSDPRQGTYEQYF
TRBV9	TRBD2	once	TRBJ2-3	TGTGCCAGCAGCCTCCCTGGGGCTAGCGGGGGTTCTGATACGCAGTATTTT	CASSLPGASGGSDTQYF
TRBV5-6	NA	NA	TRBJ2-1	TGTGCCAGCAGCTTTCTCACAGGAAGCTACAATGAGCAGTTCTTC	CASSFLTGSYNEQFF